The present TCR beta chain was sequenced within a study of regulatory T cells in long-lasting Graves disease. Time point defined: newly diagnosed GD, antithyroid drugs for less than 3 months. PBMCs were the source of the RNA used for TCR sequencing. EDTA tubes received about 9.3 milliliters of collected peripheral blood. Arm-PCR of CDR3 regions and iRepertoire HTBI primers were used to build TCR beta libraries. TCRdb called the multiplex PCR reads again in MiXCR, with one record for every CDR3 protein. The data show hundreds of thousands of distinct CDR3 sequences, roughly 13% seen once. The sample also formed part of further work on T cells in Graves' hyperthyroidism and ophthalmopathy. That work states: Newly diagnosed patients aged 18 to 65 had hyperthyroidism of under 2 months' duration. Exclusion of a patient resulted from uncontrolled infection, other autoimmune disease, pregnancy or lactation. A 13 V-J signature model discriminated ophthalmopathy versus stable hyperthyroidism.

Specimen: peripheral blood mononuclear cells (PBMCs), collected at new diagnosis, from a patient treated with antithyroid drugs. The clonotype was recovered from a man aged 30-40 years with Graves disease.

The CDR3 coding sequence is TGCAGTGCTCCAAGCGGGAGCGGGTACAATGAGCAGTTCTTC. Translation: CSAPSGSGYNEQFF. The chain carries TRBV20-1 and TRBJ2-1; TRBD2 matches at 8 bases. Germline CDR1 and CDR2: DFQATT and SNEGSKA (reference sequence). CDR3 length equals 14 residues. With 5 bases clipped from V and 4 bases from J, the junction kept 7 bases outside the gene matches.